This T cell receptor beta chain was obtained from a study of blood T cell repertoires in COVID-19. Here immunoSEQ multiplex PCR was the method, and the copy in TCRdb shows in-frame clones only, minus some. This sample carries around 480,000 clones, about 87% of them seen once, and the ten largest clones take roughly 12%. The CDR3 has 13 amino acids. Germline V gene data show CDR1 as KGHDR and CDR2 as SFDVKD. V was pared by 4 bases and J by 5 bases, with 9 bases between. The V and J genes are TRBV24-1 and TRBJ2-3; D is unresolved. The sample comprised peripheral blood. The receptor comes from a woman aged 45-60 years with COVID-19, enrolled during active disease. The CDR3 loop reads CATSEAGLDTQYF. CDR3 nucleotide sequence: TGTGCCACCAGTGAGGCAGGCCTAGATACGCAGTATTTT.